The 17 T cell receptor beta chains presented below share a single source sample, sequenced in a study of neurological immune-mediated disorders. TCRdb redid the calling of the 5' RACE reads with MiXCR, one entry per CDR3 protein. The data contain tens of thousands of distinct CDR3 sequences, 3% to 4% of them singletons. The sample comprised PBMCs. These receptors were obtained from a woman aged 45-65 years with multiple sclerosis.

This clonotype has a count of ten or more. CDR3 sequence: CATNRDRGRSNYGYTF. CDR3 nucleotide sequence: TGTGCCACCAACCGGGACAGGGGGCGATCTAACTATGGCTACACCTTC. The chain is built from TRBV10-3 and TRBJ1-2, with 12 nucleotides matching TRBD1. Germline lookup yields CDR1 ENHRY and CDR2 SYGVKD. The CDR3 is 16 residues long. V lost 10 bases and J lost 0; bases outside the gene matches: 9.

This clonotype has at least ten counts. CDR3 DNA sequence: TGTGCCAGCAGCCTTATCGACGGGACCTACGAGCAGTACTTC. Protein: CASSLIDGTYEQYF. V is TRBV5-6 and J is TRBJ2-7; D might be TRBD2 (5 bases). CDR3 length: 14 amino acids. Germline V gives CDR1 SGHDT, CDR2 YYEEEE. The V gene lost 4 bases and the J gene lost 2 bases, with 13 bases spanning the gap.

The sample holds many counts of this clonotype. Written as DNA, the CDR3 is TGCGCCAGCACTCAGGGATTCCAAGAGACCCAGTACTTC. This encodes CASTQGFQETQYF. V usage is TRBV5-1 and J usage is TRBJ2-5; a weak D match, TRBD1 (5 bases). The germline V and J ends were trimmed by 6 bases and 1 base, with 10 bases remaining between them. Germline V CDR1 and CDR2: SGHRS, YFSETQ. CDR3 length: 13 amino acids.

This chain links TRBV11-2 with TRBJ1-3; no reliable D call. Germline assignment: CDR1 SGHAT and CDR2 FQNNGV. The CDR3 runs to 14 residues. Trimming cost V 5 bases and J 3 bases, with 11 bases left between them. The CDR3 sequence is CASSKDYYGNTIYF. CDR3 bases: TGTGCCAGCAGCAAAGACTACTATGGAAACACCATATATTTT.

Ten or more counts support this clonotype. The V call is TRBV3-1, the J call TRBJ1-1; D perhaps matches TRBD1 (6 bases). Per the germline V gene, CDR1 is LGHDT and CDR2 is YNNKEL (reference sequence). V was cut by 8 bases and J by 1 base, with 14 bases left in between. The CDR3 has 14 amino acids. The chain's CDR3 is CASDTGKQNTEAFF. In DNA, the CDR3 is TGTGCCAGCGACACAGGGAAACAGAACACTGAAGCTTTCTTT.

This clonotype was counted at least ten times. The rearrangement uses TRBV21-1 and TRBJ1-6. TRBV21-1 is shown as a pseudogene. The length of the CDR3 is 16 residues. Written as DNA, the CDR3 is TGTGCCAGCAACCTACTTGACATTCACTATAATTCACCCCTCCACTTT. Protein sequence: CASNLLDIHYNSPLHF.

There are many counts of this clonotype. J is TRBJ1-5 and V is TRBV6-6; TRBD1 matches 9 bases. The germline V gene encodes CDR1 MNHNY and CDR2 SVGAGI (reference sequence). With V trimmed by 2 bases and J by 2 bases, 10 bases remained unmatched. This CDR3 is built from 18 residues. The CDR3 loop is CASSYHLGTGYGNQPQHF. The CDR3, as DNA: TGTGCCAGCAGTTACCATCTTGGGACAGGGTACGGCAATCAGCCCCAGCATTTT.

This clonotype has ten or more counts. This chain connects TRBV5-5 to TRBJ2-3; D is uncertain. V was clipped by 0 bases and J by 4 bases, with 3 bases between them. The CDR3 length is 12 residues. Germline CDR1 reads SGHKS; CDR2 reads YYEKEE (reference sequence). The chain's CDR3 is CASSLGADTQYF. CDR3 DNA sequence: TGTGCCAGCAGCTTGGGGGCAGATACGCAGTATTTT.

V usage is TRBV18 and J usage is TRBJ1-5; D is unclear. The CDR3 runs 14 residues. Germline-derived CDR1 and CDR2 are KGHSH and LQKENI. Between the trimmed V and J ends, which lost 4 bases and 2 bases, there was a span of 9 bases. The CDR3 here is CASSLLGGNQPQHF. In DNA, the CDR3 is TGTGCCAGCTCACTCCTCGGGGGCAATCAGCCCCAGCATTTT.

This clonotype was counted ten times or more. The DNA of the CDR3 is TGCAGTGCTGGGCGTTTAGAAGAGACCCAGTACTTC. This codes for CSAGRLEETQYF. The chain joins TRBV20-1 to TRBJ2-5, with D unclear. The CDR3 runs to 12 residues. V was pared by 5 bases and J by 3 bases, with 10 bases between. Germline CDR1 and CDR2: DFQATT and SNEGSKA (reference sequence).

Ten or more counts support this clonotype. The rearrangement joins TRBV20-1 to TRBJ2-4; TRBD1 is a possible D gene (5 bases). The germline V gene has CDR1 DFQATT and CDR2 SNEGSKA (reference sequence). This CDR3 region has 15 residues. The V gene lost 6 bases and the J gene lost 4 bases, with 19 bases spanning the gap. The CDR3 DNA reads TGCAGTGCCAGACTCCTTGGGGCCATTAAAAACATTCAGTACTTC. Protein product: CSARLLGAIKNIQYF.

This clonotype was counted many times. In nucleotides, the CDR3 is TGTGCCAGCCAGGGAACTTGGAATTCACCCCTCCACTTT. As protein: CASQGTWNSPLHF. This chain links TRBV9 with TRBJ1-6; D possibly corresponds to TRBD1 (5 bases). The V end lost 7 bases, the J end lost 7 bases, and 12 bases lay between the germline ends. CDR1 and CDR2 (germline): SGDLS, YYNGEE. This CDR3 contains 13 residues.

At least ten counts were recorded for this clonotype. The genes are TRBV12-3 or TRBV12-4 and TRBJ2-6; D possibly corresponds to TRBD2 (5 bases). The CDR3 has 17 residues. V lost 7 bases and J 1 base, leaving 17 bases between the germline ends. CDR3 in amino acids: CASNLLSWRSGANVLTF. The CDR3 nucleotides are TGTGCCAGCAATTTGCTATCGTGGAGGTCTGGGGCCAACGTCCTGACTTTC.

This clonotype was recorded at least ten times. The V call is TRBV20-1, the J call TRBJ1-1; no firm D call. The V and J ends lost 2 bases and 4 bases respectively, with 17 bases between them. Germline assignment: CDR1 DFQATT and CDR2 SNEGSKA (reference sequence). The CDR3 sequence is 15 residues long. CDR3 region: CSARTVESGTTEAFF. The CDR3 region has the DNA TGCAGTGCTAGAACCGTAGAAAGCGGAACCACTGAAGCTTTCTTT.

This chain connects TRBV2 to TRBJ1-5; 7 nucleotides agree with TRBD1. Germline V lookup: CDR1 SNHLY, CDR2 FYNNEI. After removal of 6 bases from V and 5 bases from J, the junction contained 7 bases not matched to a gene. The CDR3 is made up of 14 amino acids. The CDR3 region has the DNA TGTGCCAGCAGAAAGACAGGGTTGGATCAGCCCCAGCATTTT. It encodes CASRKTGLDQPQHF.

This clonotype was detected only a few times. A much larger clone lies one base from this, so it may be a read error. The rearrangement links TRBV12-3 or TRBV12-4 to TRBJ2-7; D might be TRBD2 (5 bases). CDR3 length equals 13 residues. Trimming cost V 5 bases and J 6 bases, with 14 bases left between them. Here the CDR3 reads CASSPGKGIEQYF. CDR3 DNA sequence: TGTGCCAGCAGTCCGGGGAAAGGCATCGAGCAGTACTTC.

This clonotype appeared many times. The chain is built from TRBV10-3 and TRBJ1-2, with 7 positions matching TRBD1. This CDR3 is 12 amino acids long. Germline V gene data show CDR1 as ENHRY and CDR2 as SYGVKD. The J segment lost 3 bases and the V segment lost 7 bases, leaving 2 bases of the junction unmatched. DNA of the CDR3: TGTGCCATCAACGGACAGGACTATGGCTACACCTTC. This sequence encodes CAINGQDYGYTF.